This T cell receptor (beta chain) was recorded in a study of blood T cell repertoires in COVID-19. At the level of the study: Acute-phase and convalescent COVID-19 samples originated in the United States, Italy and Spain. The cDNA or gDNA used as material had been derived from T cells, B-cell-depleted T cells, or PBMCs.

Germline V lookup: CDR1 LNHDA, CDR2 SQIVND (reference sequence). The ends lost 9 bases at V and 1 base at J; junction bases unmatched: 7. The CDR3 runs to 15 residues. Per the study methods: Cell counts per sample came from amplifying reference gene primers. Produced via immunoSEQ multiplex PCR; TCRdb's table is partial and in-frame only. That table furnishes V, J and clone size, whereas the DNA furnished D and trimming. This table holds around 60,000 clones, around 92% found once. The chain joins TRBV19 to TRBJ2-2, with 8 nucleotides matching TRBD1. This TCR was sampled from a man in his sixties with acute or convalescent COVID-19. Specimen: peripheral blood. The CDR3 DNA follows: TGTGCCAGCAAGCGTGGGACAGGGAACACCGGGGAGCTGTTTTTT. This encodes CASKRGTGNTGELFF.